This T cell receptor beta chain was retrieved from a study of beta chain features in type 1 diabetes. Staining for CD45RO/CCR7/CD25/CD127/CD95/CD27 allowed sorting of CD4+ naive, central memory, regulatory and stem cell-like memory cells. This clone was counted a few times. What it recognizes is unknown. The sequenced template was cDNA made from the entire isolated RNA. Profiled with immunoSEQ multiplex PCR; TCRdb holds only in-frame clones, not every one. The sample records about 650,000 clones, roughly 12% being singletons. General study results and limits: For Type 1 diabetes patients, all four CD4+ subsets carried TCRB CDR3s that were moderately but significantly shorter.

Germline CDR1 GTSNPN, CDR2 SVGIG (reference sequence). The J segment lost 0 bases and the V segment lost 0 bases, leaving 2 bases of the junction unmatched. This CDR3 is built from 14 residues. The sequencing sample was made of naive CD4+ T cells from blood. The receptor was derived from a man aged 30 to 39 with type 1 diabetes. The chain uses TRBV30 and TRBJ2-7; 7 bases match TRBD2. CDR3 coding DNA: TGTGCCTGGAGTGTAGGGGACTACTCCTACGAGCAGTACTTC. It codes for CAWSVGDYSYEQYF.